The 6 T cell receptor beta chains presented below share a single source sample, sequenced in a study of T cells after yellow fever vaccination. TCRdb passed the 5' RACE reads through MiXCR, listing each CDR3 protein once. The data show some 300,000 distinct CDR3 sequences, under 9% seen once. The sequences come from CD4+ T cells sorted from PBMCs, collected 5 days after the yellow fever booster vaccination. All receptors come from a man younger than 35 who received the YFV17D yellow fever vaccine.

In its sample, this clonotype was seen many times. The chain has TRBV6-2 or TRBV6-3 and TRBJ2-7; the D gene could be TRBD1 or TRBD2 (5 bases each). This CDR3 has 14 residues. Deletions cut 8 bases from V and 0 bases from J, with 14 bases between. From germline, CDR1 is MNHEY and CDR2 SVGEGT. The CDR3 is CASGPVGTSYEQYF. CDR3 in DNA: TGTGCCAGCGGTCCTGTGGGGACCTCCTACGAGCAGTACTTC.

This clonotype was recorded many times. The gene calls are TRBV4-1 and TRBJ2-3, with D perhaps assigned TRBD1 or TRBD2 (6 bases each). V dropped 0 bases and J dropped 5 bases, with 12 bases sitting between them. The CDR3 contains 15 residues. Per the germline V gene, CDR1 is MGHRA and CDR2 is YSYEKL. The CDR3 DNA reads TGCGCCAGCAGCCAAGATGGAGGGGGAGGAGATACGCAGTATTTT. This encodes CASSQDGGGGDTQYF.

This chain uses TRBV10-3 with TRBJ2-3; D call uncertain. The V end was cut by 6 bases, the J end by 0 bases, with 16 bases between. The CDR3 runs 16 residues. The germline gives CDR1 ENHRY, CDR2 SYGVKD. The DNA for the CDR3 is TGTGCCATCAGGGGCTCGCGGACCGCTAGCACAGATACGCAGTATTTT. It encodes CAIRGSRTASTDTQYF.

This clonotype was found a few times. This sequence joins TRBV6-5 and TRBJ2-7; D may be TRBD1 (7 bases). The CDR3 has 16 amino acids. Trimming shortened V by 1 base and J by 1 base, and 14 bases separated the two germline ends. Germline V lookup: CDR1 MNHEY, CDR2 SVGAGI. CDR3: CASSYFGGQRSYEQYF. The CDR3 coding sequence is TGTGCCAGCAGTTACTTCGGGGGACAGCGATCCTACGAGCAGTACTTC.

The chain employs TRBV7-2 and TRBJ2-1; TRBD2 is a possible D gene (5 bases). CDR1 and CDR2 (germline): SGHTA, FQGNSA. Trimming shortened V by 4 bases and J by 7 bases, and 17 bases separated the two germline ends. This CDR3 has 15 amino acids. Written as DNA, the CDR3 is TGTGCCAGCAGCTCGGGGATAGCGCCCCTGAATGAGCAGTTCTTC. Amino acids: CASSSGIAPLNEQFF.

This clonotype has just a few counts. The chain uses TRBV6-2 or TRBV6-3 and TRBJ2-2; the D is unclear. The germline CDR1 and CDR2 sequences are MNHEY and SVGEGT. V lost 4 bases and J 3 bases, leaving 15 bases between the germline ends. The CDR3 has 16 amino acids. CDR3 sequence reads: CASSSRQLFYTGELFF. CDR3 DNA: TGTGCCAGCAGTTCTCGGCAACTCTTTTACACCGGGGAGCTGTTTTTT.